The 26 T cell receptor beta chains in this list originate from one sample, sequenced in a study of shared T cell receptors in the human thymus. Sequenced by immunoSEQ multiplex PCR; TCRdb stores in-frame clones only, minus some. The data hold some 700,000 clones, with approximately 88% observed a single time. These data were also reused for a study on human thymus T cells.

The sequenced material came from thymocytes. These TCRs come from a boy younger than two with a congenital heart defect.

The chain carries TRBV7-9 and TRBJ1-3; 7 bases are shared with TRBD1. J was trimmed by 0 bases and V by 5 bases; bases with no gene match: 4. The CDR3 has 15 residues. Germline V gene data show CDR1 as SEHNR and CDR2 as FQNEAQ (reference sequence). The CDR3 loop reads CASSARDSSGNTIYF. The CDR3 DNA follows: TGTGCCAGCAGCGCCCGGGACAGCTCTGGAAACACCATATATTTT.

V is TRBV11-2 and J is TRBJ2-3, with a tentative D call TRBD2 (6 bases). The V end was cut by 4 bases, the J end by 2 bases, with 19 bases between. The CDR3 length is 17 residues. CDR1 and CDR2 (germline): SGHAT, FQNNGV. In nucleotides, the CDR3 is TGTGCCAGCAGCTCCGGCAAGCGGGTTCGGGCCACAGATACGCAGTATTTT. Residues: CASSSGKRVRATDTQYF.

This clone appeared a single time. CDR3 region: CASRGTSGIPYEQYF. The CDR3 DNA reads TGTGCCAGCAGGGGGACTAGCGGGATCCCCTACGAGCAGTACTTC. The chain joins TRBV2 to TRBJ2-7; 13 bases map to TRBD2. CDR3 size: 15 residues. J gave up 2 bases and V 6 bases, and 4 bases lay outside the gene matches. Germline V gene sequence: CDR1 SNHLY, CDR2 FYNNEI.

This chain links TRBV19 with TRBJ2-6; no firm D call. This CDR3 has 16 amino acids. Germline V gene data show CDR1 as LNHDA and CDR2 as SQIVND (reference sequence). V was pared by 2 bases and J by 0 bases, with 8 bases between. The chain's CDR3 is CASSIRGSSGANVLTF. For the CDR3, the DNA is TGTGCCAGTAGTATACGAGGAAGCTCTGGGGCCAACGTCCTGACTTTC.

V gene TRBV19 combines with J gene TRBJ2-6; no clear D gene. This CDR3 comprises 13 residues. Germline V gene data show CDR1 as LNHDA and CDR2 as SQIVND (reference sequence). The V end was cut by 3 bases, the J end by 4 bases, with 4 bases between. The CDR3 reads CASSMSGANVLTF. As DNA, the CDR3 is TGTGCCAGTAGTATGTCAGGGGCCAACGTCCTGACTTTC.

This chain connects TRBV18 to TRBJ1-1; TRBD1 matches 7 bases. Germline lookup yields CDR1 KGHSH and CDR2 LQKENI. This CDR3 has 15 amino acids. V shed 2 bases, J shed 1 base, and the junction held 4 bases outside the gene matches. For the CDR3, the DNA is TGTGCCAGCTCACCAGGGGGACAGCAGAACACTGAAGCTTTCTTT. The encoded protein is CASSPGGQQNTEAFF.

V and J are TRBV15 and TRBJ2-3, with D possibly being TRBD2 (7 bases). CDR3 length: 17 residues. Germline CDR1 and CDR2: LNHNV and YYDKDF (reference sequence). The germline V and J ends were trimmed by 1 base and 5 bases, with 19 bases remaining between them. The CDR3 sequence: CATSRGLKGGGGDTQYF. DNA of the CDR3: TGTGCCACCAGCAGAGGCTTAAAGGGGGGCGGGGGAGATACGCAGTATTTT.

The rearrangement links TRBV6-5 to TRBJ1-1; possible D gene TRBD1, 6 bases. Per the germline V gene, CDR1 is MNHEY and CDR2 is SVGAGI. The CDR3 is made up of 13 amino acids. The ends were cut back, 5 bases at V and 5 bases at J, with 12 bases in the middle. The CDR3 DNA follows: TGTGCCAGCAGTCGTACAGGGTCTACTGAAGCTTTCTTT. Translation: CASSRTGSTEAFF.

This chain connects TRBV4-3 to TRBJ1-1; 8 bases match TRBD1. This CDR3 region has 17 residues. The germline CDR1 and CDR2 sequences are LGHNA and YSLEER. The J segment lost 2 bases and the V segment lost 1 base, leaving 9 bases of the junction unmatched. CDR3 in DNA: TGCGCCAGCAGCCAAGCTTTGAACAGGGGGACCAACACTGAAGCTTTCTTT. It codes for CASSQALNRGTNTEAFF.

The chain carries TRBV27 and TRBJ2-7; a possible D gene is TRBD1 (6 bases). This CDR3 has 11 residues. Germline V gene data show CDR1 as MNHEY and CDR2 as SMNVEV (reference sequence). Deletions cut 8 bases from V and 4 bases from J, with 9 bases between. CDR3 bases: TGTGCCAGCCCCACAGGGTACGAGCAGTACTTC. Its translation is CASPTGYEQYF.

The chain recombines TRBV4-3 with TRBJ1-4; D gene ambiguous. CDR1 is LGHNA, CDR2 YSLEER, per germline. V was cut by 0 bases and J by 3 bases, with 14 bases left in between. The CDR3 covers 17 residues. The CDR3: CASSQDPRSDSNEKLFF. The CDR3 DNA reads as TGCGCCAGCAGCCAAGATCCGAGGTCAGATTCTAATGAAAAACTGTTTTTT.

V usage is TRBV2 and J usage is TRBJ1-2; D not resolved. The germline V and J ends were trimmed by 6 bases and 1 base, with 9 bases remaining between them. Germline V gene sequence: CDR1 SNHLY, CDR2 FYNNEI. The CDR3 has 13 residues. The CDR3 spells CASSPDNNYGYTF. Written as DNA, the CDR3 is TGTGCCAGCAGCCCCGACAATAACTATGGCTACACCTTC.

The chain couples TRBV6-5 to TRBJ1-4; the match to TRBD1 covers 8 bases. Germline-derived CDR1 and CDR2 are MNHEY and SVGAGI. The ends lost 6 bases at V and 5 bases at J; junction bases unmatched: 2. The CDR3 contains 13 residues. DNA of the CDR3: TGTGCCAGCAGCTGGACAGGGAATGAAAAACTGTTTTTT. This gives the protein CASSWTGNEKLFF.

The chain recombines TRBV14 with TRBJ1-4; TRBD1 is a possible D gene (5 bases). Germline loops: CDR1 SGHDN, CDR2 FVKESK. V was cut by 5 bases and J by 8 bases, with 12 bases left in between. The CDR3 contains 13 residues. The CDR3 sequence: CASSVRGWEKLFF. The CDR3 DNA reads TGTGCCAGCAGCGTTCGGGGGTGGGAAAAACTGTTTTTT.

This clone showed up just once. This rearrangement joins TRBV2 to TRBJ2-1; TRBD2 matches at 14 bases. Germline-derived CDR1 and CDR2 are SNHLY and FYNNEI. The CDR3 length is 14 residues. CDR3 DNA sequence: TGTGTTCGCGAGGGACTAGCGGGAGTGTGTGAGCAGTTCTTC. Its translation: CVREGLAGVCEQFF.

The V gene is TRBV5-6, the J gene TRBJ2-5, with a possible D match to TRBD2 (5 bases). Looked up from germline, CDR1 is SGHDT and CDR2 is YYEEEE. V dropped 2 bases and J dropped 5 bases, with 10 bases sitting between them. The CDR3 extends over 13 amino acids. The CDR3: CASSFSSGETQYF. The CDR3 bases are TGTGCCAGCAGCTTTTCCTCGGGGGAGACCCAGTACTTC.

The gene calls are TRBV6-1 and TRBJ1-1; no firm D call. Trimming stripped 6 bases from V and 4 bases from J, with 9 bases between. The CDR3 has 12 residues. Germline values: CDR1 MNHNS, CDR2 SASEGT. CDR3 loop: CASSAKSTEAFF. The CDR3 nucleotides read TGTGCCAGCAGCGCGAAAAGCACTGAAGCTTTCTTT.

V and J are TRBV11-2 and TRBJ2-7; D ambiguous. Germline values: CDR1 SGHAT, CDR2 FQNNGV. CDR3 length: 14 residues. V gave up 5 bases and J gave up 3 bases, with 14 bases separating them. In nucleotides, the CDR3 is TGTGCCAGCAGCATCCTGCTAGGCCTCTACGAGCAGTACTTC. Translating it yields CASSILLGLYEQYF.

The V and J genes are TRBV29-1 and TRBJ2-3; 9 bases line up with TRBD1. The length of the CDR3 is 15 residues. Losses at the gene ends were 0 bases for V and 3 bases for J; bases not matched to a gene: 4. The germline V gene encodes CDR1 SQVTM and CDR2 ANQGSEA. The CDR3 nucleotides read TGCAGCGTTGAAGACCGGGACAGGGCAACAGATACGCAGTATTTT. It yields the protein CSVEDRDRATDTQYF.

This clone was observed a single time. This rearrangement joins TRBV5-4 to TRBJ2-1, with 8 positions matching TRBD2. Germline trimming cut 3 bases from V and 10 bases from J; bases unmatched to any gene: 18. Per the germline V gene, CDR1 is SGHNT and CDR2 is YYREEE (reference sequence). The CDR3 has 17 residues. CDR3 nucleotides: TGTGCCAGCAGCTACCCAACTAGCGGAACCCGGTGGGGGGAGCAGTTCTTC. Translating it yields CASSYPTSGTRWGEQFF.

This rearrangement joins TRBV7-8 to TRBJ2-4, with TRBD2 matching 7 bases. The CDR3 covers 22 residues. V shed 1 base, J shed 0 bases, and the junction held 21 bases outside the gene matches. CDR1 SGHVS and CDR2 FQNEAQ come from the germline V gene. CDR3 DNA sequence: TGTGCCAGCAGCTTAGGCTGGGCCACTAGCGAGATACTTCAGCTAGCCAAAAACATTCAGTACTTC. This encodes CASSLGWATSEILQLAKNIQYF.

This chain links TRBV4-3 with TRBJ2-1, with 9 bases identical to TRBD2. CDR3 length: 16 amino acids. The V gene's germline CDR1 is LGHNA and CDR2 YSLEER. The V and J ends lost 2 bases and 4 bases, in that order; junction bases with no gene match: 6. CDR3 nucleotides: TGCGCCAGCAGCCAAAAGGGTAGCGGGAGTTACAATGAGCAGTTCTTC. This gives the protein CASSQKGSGSYNEQFF.

The chain is built from TRBV20-1 and TRBJ2-1; no definite D call. The CDR3 runs to 11 residues. The germline CDR1 and CDR2 sequences are DFQATT and SNEGSKA (reference sequence). Trimming took 6 bases from V and 8 from J, leaving 11 bases between them. CDR3 residues: CSATHRDEQFF. CDR3 in DNA: TGCAGTGCAACGCACCGGGATGAGCAGTTCTTC.

In this sample, this clone turned up a few times. This chain joins TRBV7-2 and TRBJ2-7; 11 bases are a match to TRBD2. V was pared by 1 base and J by 12 bases, with 5 bases of the junction left unmatched. Germline V lookup: CDR1 SGHTA, CDR2 FQGNSA. The CDR3 loop spans 13 amino acids. The CDR3 spells CASSLDTGTSGYF. DNA of the CDR3: TGTGCCAGCAGCTTAGATACTGGGACTAGCGGGTACTTC.

V gene TRBV7-9 combines with J gene TRBJ2-3, with TRBD2 matching 16 bases. Per the germline V gene, CDR1 is SEHNR and CDR2 is FQNEAQ (reference sequence). V dropped 5 bases and J dropped 5; count of bases not matched to a gene: 10. The CDR3 covers 18 residues. The CDR3 loop is CASSLGTSGRANGDTQYF. CDR3 in DNA: TGTGCCAGCAGCCTGGGGACTAGCGGGAGGGCCAACGGAGATACGCAGTATTTT. Looking up the rest from reference TRBV7-9 and TRBJ2-3 gives the full variable domain: DTGVSQNPRHKITKRGQNVTFRCDPISEHNRLYWYRQTLGQGPEFLTYFQNEAQLEKSRLLSDRFSAERPKGSFSTLEIQRTEQGDSAMYLCASSLGTSGRANGDTQYFGPGTRLTVL.

The J gene is TRBJ2-5, the V gene TRBV11-3, with 10 bases matching TRBD1. The V gene's germline CDR1 is SGHNT and CDR2 YENEEA. This CDR3 is built from 16 residues. V shed 5 bases, J shed 3 bases, and the junction held 9 bases outside the gene matches. This CDR3 reads CASSPGQGGSKETQYF. Written as DNA, the CDR3 is TGTGCCAGCAGCCCAGGACAGGGGGGGTCCAAAGAGACCCAGTACTTC. Full variable domain (missing parts from reference TRBV11-3 and TRBJ2-5): EAGVVQSPRYKIIEKKQPVAFWCNPISGHNTLYWYLQNLGQGPELLIRYENEEAVDDSQLPKDRFSAERLKGVDSTLKIQPAELGDSAVYLCASSPGQGGSKETQYFGPGTRLLVL.